A selection of T cell receptor beta chains follows, all from one sample in a study of blood T cell repertoires in COVID-19. Sequenced by immunoSEQ multiplex PCR; TCRdb stores in-frame clones only, minus some. Of some 11,000 clones listed, 70% to 90% are singletons. The sample comprised peripheral blood. Source of these receptors: a man younger than 40 with active or convalescent COVID-19. Each CDR3 is given with its conserved first and last residue. D genes are given only for firm matches. Expanded clones get a size class; other rows say once, few or many, or leave the size out.

d_gene,v_gene,j_gene,abundance,CDR3aa,CDR3nt
TRBD2,TRBV3-1/TRBV3-2,TRBJ2-6,.,CASSQGTSGGGANVLTF,TGTGCCAGCAGCCAAGGGACTAGCGGGGGTGGGGCCAACGTCCTGACTTTC
.,TRBV12-3/TRBV12-4,TRBJ2-7,.,CASSFPAREQYF,TGTGCCAGCAGTTTTCCCGCCCGGGAGCAGTACTTC
.,TRBV5-6,TRBJ1-6,.,CASSLDGTFYNSPLHF,TGTGCCAGCAGCCTGGACGGGACTTTCTATAATTCACCCCTCCACTTT
TRBD1,TRBV2,TRBJ2-1,.,CASSHRTGQGEQFF,TGTGCCAGCAGTCACAGGACGGGACAGGGGGAGCAGTTCTTC
TRBD2,TRBV5-4,TRBJ2-1,few,CASSPRAGDNNEQFF,TGTGCCAGCAGCCCCAGAGCGGGGGATAACAATGAGCAGTTCTTC
TRBD1,TRBV5-8,TRBJ1-5,.,CASSPEQGSNQPQHF,TGTGCCAGCAGCCCGGAACAGGGGAGCAATCAGCCCCAGCATTTT
.,TRBV27,TRBJ1-2,.,CASSLRGLGYGYTF,TGTGCCAGCAGTTTACGCGGGCTCGGCTATGGCTACACCTTC
TRBD1,TRBV6-6,TRBJ2-5,.,CASRDRDRRVRTQYF,TGTGCCAGCAGGGACCGGGACAGACGGGTCAGGACCCAGTACTTC
.,TRBV6-5,TRBJ2-1,.,CASRGTPRGNEQFF,TGTGCCAGCCGGGGAACACCTCGTGGGAATGAGCAGTTCTTC
TRBD1,TRBV5-4,TRBJ1-1,once,CASSNLVSRGQRVTEAFF,TGTGCCAGCAGCAATCTCGTATCCAGGGGGCAGAGGGTCACTGAAGCTTTCTTT
.,TRBV6-5,TRBJ2-2,.,CASSSYTGELFF,TGTGCCAGCAGTTCTTACACCGGGGAGCTGTTTTTT
TRBD1,TRBV11-2,TRBJ1-3,.,CASSLDSRQGYTIYF,TGTGCCAGCAGCTTAGATTCCCGACAGGGTTACACCATATATTTT
TRBD1,TRBV5-1,TRBJ2-1,.,CASSLVPPGTGDYNEQFF,TGCGCCAGCAGCTTGGTTCCTCCCGGGACAGGGGACTACAATGAGCAGTTCTTC
TRBD1,TRBV11-2,TRBJ1-2,.,CASSLYPTGQENYGYTF,TGTGCCAGCAGCTTGTATCCCACGGGACAGGAGAACTATGGCTACACCTTC
TRBD1,TRBV7-9,TRBJ2-7,.,CASSLGTGVSEQYF,TGTGCCAGCAGCTTAGGGACAGGGGTCTCCGAGCAGTACTTC
TRBD1,TRBV6-2/TRBV6-3,TRBJ1-2,.,CASSPPGQGNKGGYTF,TGTGCCAGCAGCCCTCCGGGACAGGGCAATAAGGGCGGCTACACCTTC
.,TRBV10-2,TRBJ1-5,.,CASGGLPGNQPQHF,TGCGCCAGCGGGGGCCTCCCGGGCAATCAGCCCCAGCATTTT
.,TRBV9,TRBJ1-4,.,CASSVDLHGAGEKLFF,TGTGCCAGCAGCGTAGACCTCCACGGGGCGGGAGAAAAACTGTTTTTT
.,TRBV9,TRBJ1-6,.,CASSVGLRENSPLHF,TGTGCCAGCAGCGTGGGACTTCGAGAGAATTCACCCCTCCACTTT
TRBD2,TRBV5-4,TRBJ2-3,once,CASSYTGLVRGDTQYF,TGTGCCAGCAGCTATACGGGACTAGTAAGAGGAGATACGCAGTATTTT
.,TRBV27,TRBJ2-3,.,CASSSYFPSTDTQYF,TGTGCCAGCAGTTCCTACTTCCCTAGCACAGATACGCAGTATTTT
.,TRBV6-4,TRBJ2-2,few,CASSAGQNTGELFF,TGTGCCAGCAGTGCGGGACAGAACACCGGGGAGCTGTTTTTT
TRBD2,TRBV10-2,TRBJ2-1,.,CASSFGRLAGGSGEQFF,TGCGCCAGCAGTTTCGGTAGGCTAGCGGGGGGGTCTGGTGAGCAGTTCTTC
.,TRBV11-2,TRBJ2-3,.,CASSLLFGNRDWAQYF,TGTGCCAGCAGCTTACTATTTGGTAACAGGGATTGGGCGCAGTATTTT
.,TRBV27,TRBJ1-3,once,CASSLNGQGWSGNTIYF,TGTGCCAGCAGTTTAAACGGCCAGGGGTGGTCTGGAAACACCATATATTTT
TRBD2,TRBV11-3,TRBJ2-1,.,CASSVGTGGYNEQFF,TGTGCCAGCAGCGTAGGAACGGGGGGGTACAATGAGCAGTTCTTC
.,TRBV4-1,TRBJ1-1,.,CASSPSNPTQTDMNTEAFF,TGCGCCAGCAGCCCCTCGAACCCCACACAGACAGACATGAACACTGAAGCTTTCTTT
.,TRBV6-1,TRBJ1-3,.,CASSEGYRPGNTIYF,TGTGCCAGCAGTGAAGGCTACCGCCCTGGAAACACCATATATTTT